A single sample is the source of the 18 T cell receptor beta chains below, sequenced in a study of blood T cell repertoires in COVID-19. The assay was immunoSEQ multiplex PCR, and TCRdb's table has in-frame clones only and misses some. This sample carries 450,000 or so clones, around nine tenths of them seen once, and the ten largest clones take 0.7% to 1%. Sequenced material: peripheral blood. The source of these receptors is a man between 18 and 29 years old with COVID-19, enrolled during active disease.

The chain couples TRBV11-2 to TRBJ2-7; 11 bases fit TRBD2. V shed 4 bases, J shed 5 bases, and the junction held 7 bases outside the gene matches. CDR1 and CDR2 from the germline V gene are SGHAT and FQNNGV. This CDR3 region has 15 residues. The CDR3 is CASSYTSGRSHEQYF. The CDR3 DNA sequence: TGTGCCAGCAGCTATACTAGCGGGAGATCCCACGAGCAGTACTTC.

The chain employs TRBV5-1 and TRBJ2-3; a possible D gene is TRBD2 (6 bases). Trimming took 0 bases from V and 4 from J, leaving 18 bases between them. Per the germline V gene, CDR1 is SGHRS and CDR2 is YFSETQ. The CDR3 covers 17 residues. CDR3 sequence reads: CASSLAVGSGSADTQYF. CDR3 in DNA: TGCGCCAGCAGCTTGGCGGTGGGGAGCGGGTCTGCAGATACGCAGTATTTT.

This clone was detected once. The chain carries TRBV5-4 and TRBJ2-7; D possibly corresponds to TRBD2 (6 bases). Trimming took 2 bases from V and 2 from J, leaving 11 bases between them. Per germline, CDR1 SGHNT and CDR2 YYREEE (reference sequence). The CDR3 has 14 residues. CDR3 residues: CASSFGTGAYEQYF. The CDR3 DNA reads TGTGCCAGCAGCTTCGGGACGGGGGCCTACGAGCAGTACTTC.

The chain joins TRBV5-6 to TRBJ2-1, with 10 bases fitting TRBD2. The CDR3 loop spans 17 amino acids. V trimming: 1 base; J trimming: 7 bases; junction bases outside the gene matches: 11. Germline V CDR1 and CDR2: SGHDT, YYEEEE. The CDR3 DNA is TGTGCCAGCAGCTTGTTTGAGCGGGGGGGCCTGTCAAATGAGCAGTTCTTC. This translates into CASSLFERGGLSNEQFF.

The genes are TRBV5-1 and TRBJ2-1, with TRBD2 matching over 8 bases. The CDR3 runs to 16 residues. The germline gives CDR1 SGHRS, CDR2 YFSETQ. J lost 8 bases, V lost 0 bases, and 10 bases had no gene match. DNA for the CDR3: TGCGCCAGCAGCTTGGCCGTTGCGGGAGGTGTCGATGAGCAGTTCTTC. Its translation: CASSLAVAGGVDEQFF.

The V call is TRBV11-2, the J call TRBJ2-5, with 9 bases identical to TRBD2. Per the germline V gene, CDR1 is SGHAT and CDR2 is FQNNGV. V gave up 1 base and J gave up 5 bases; unmatched junction bases: 5. This CDR3 region has 15 residues. This chain's CDR3 is CASSLGAGGRETQYF. DNA of the CDR3: TGTGCCAGCAGCTTAGGGGCGGGGGGGCGTGAGACCCAGTACTTC.

This sequence joins TRBV2 and TRBJ2-2; 8 bases agree with TRBD2. V dropped 1 base and J dropped 5; count of bases not matched to a gene: 6. CDR1 is SNHLY, CDR2 FYNNEI, per germline. The CDR3 totals 16 residues. The CDR3: CASSEGGGRRTGELFF. CDR3 nucleotide sequence: TGTGCCAGCAGTGAAGGCGGGGGGCGCAGGACCGGGGAGCTGTTTTTT.

The rearrangement links TRBV7-9 to TRBJ2-7; TRBD1 might be the D (5 bases). CDR1 SEHNR and CDR2 FQNEAQ come from the germline V gene (reference sequence). The CDR3 runs to 14 residues. V was pared by 4 bases and J by 2 bases, with 12 bases between. The CDR3 sequence is CASSSNRRTYEQYF. The CDR3 bases are TGTGCCAGCAGCTCAAACAGGAGAACCTACGAGCAGTACTTC.

The V call is TRBV6-5, the J call TRBJ1-1; 10 nucleotides agree with TRBD1. V lost 7 bases, J lost 2 bases, and 4 bases stayed unmatched. The CDR3 runs to 14 residues. Germline CDR1 reads MNHEY; CDR2 reads SVGAGI. CDR3 loop: CASILTGGNTEAFF. The CDR3 bases are TGTGCCAGCATCCTGACAGGGGGCAACACTGAAGCTTTCTTT.

This sequence joins TRBV11-3 and TRBJ1-4, with D uncertain. The V end lost 0 bases, the J end lost 4 bases, and 9 bases lay between the germline ends. Looked up from germline, CDR1 is SGHNT and CDR2 is YENEEA. This CDR3 contains 15 residues. The CDR3 loop is CASSLDREDNEKLFF. The CDR3 region has the DNA TGTGCCAGCAGCTTAGACCGGGAAGATAATGAAAAACTGTTTTTT.

The V and J genes are TRBV7-8 and TRBJ2-3; 13 bases map to TRBD2. From germline, CDR1 is SGHVS and CDR2 FQNEAQ. The ends lost 5 bases at V and 0 bases at J; junction bases unmatched: 8. This CDR3 is 18 amino acids long. The CDR3 sequence is CASSGGTSGTPSTDTQYF. DNA for the CDR3: TGTGCCAGCAGCGGGGGGACTAGCGGGACCCCTAGCACAGATACGCAGTATTTT.

The chain has TRBV13 and TRBJ1-3; D call uncertain. Looked up from germline, CDR1 is PRHDT and CDR2 is FYEKMQ (reference sequence). This CDR3 region has 14 residues. V was pared by 5 bases and J by 0 bases, with 8 bases between. The chain's CDR3 is CASSSDTSGNTIYF. In nucleotides, the CDR3 is TGTGCCAGCAGCAGTGACACCTCTGGAAACACCATATATTTT.

The V gene is TRBV9, the J gene TRBJ2-2; the D gene is possibly TRBD1 (6 bases). Germline loops: CDR1 SGDLS, CDR2 YYNGEE. Trimming took off 5 bases at V and 1 base at J, with 9 bases between the two ends. CDR3 length: 14 residues. The CDR3 DNA sequence: TGTGCCAGCAGAAAGACAGGGAACACCGGGGAGCTGTTTTTT. The encoded protein is CASRKTGNTGELFF.

This chain joins TRBV14 and TRBJ2-3; a weak D match, TRBD2 (6 bases). This CDR3 is 16 amino acids long. The germline V and J ends were trimmed by 8 bases and 5 bases, with 23 bases remaining between them. The germline V gene encodes CDR1 SGHDN and CDR2 FVKESK. The CDR3 sequence: CASSIQRAQRKDTQYF. In DNA form, the CDR3 reads TGTGCCAGCTCCATTCAGCGGGCCCAACGCAAAGATACGCAGTATTTT.

The V call is TRBV10-1, the J call TRBJ2-5, with 7 positions matching TRBD2. Germline trimming cut 4 bases from V and 5 bases from J; bases unmatched to any gene: 7. The germline V gene encodes CDR1 WNHNN and CDR2 SYGVQD (reference sequence). This CDR3 comprises 14 residues. CDR3 DNA: TGCGCCAGCAGTGGAGGCGGGAGTGGGGAGACCCAGTACTTC. It yields the protein CASSGGGSGETQYF.

This clone was found a few times. V is TRBV5-5 and J is TRBJ2-2; tentative D call: TRBD2 (6 bases). The CDR3 spans 15 residues. CDR1 and CDR2 from the germline V gene are SGHKS and YYEKEE (reference sequence). Between the trimmed V and J ends, which lost 4 bases and 4 bases, there was a span of 14 bases. The CDR3 region has the DNA TGTGCCAGCAGCCGCGGGAACGTAGGCACCGGGGAGCTGTTTTTT. Translation gives CASSRGNVGTGELFF.

CDR3 sequence: CASSQGGAAYGYTF. CDR3 DNA sequence: TGTGCCAGCAGCCAAGGCGGGGCCGCCTATGGCTACACCTTC. This rearrangement joins TRBV3-1 (or the pseudogene TRBV3-2) to TRBJ1-2, with a tentative D call TRBD1 (5 bases). The CDR3 has 14 amino acids. Germline V gene data show CDR1 as LGHDT and CDR2 as YNNKEL (reference sequence). V was trimmed by 1 base and J by 4 bases, leaving 10 bases between them.

In this sample, this clone turned up once. The chain couples TRBV7-2 to TRBJ2-7, with D possibly matching TRBD2 (6 bases). The CDR3 consists of 11 residues. Germline V gene data show CDR1 as SGHTA and CDR2 as FQGNSA. Trimming cost V 6 bases and J 4 bases, with 7 bases left between them. In DNA, the CDR3 is TGTGCCAGCAGTCGGGGGTACGAGCAGTACTTC. Translation gives CASSRGYEQYF.